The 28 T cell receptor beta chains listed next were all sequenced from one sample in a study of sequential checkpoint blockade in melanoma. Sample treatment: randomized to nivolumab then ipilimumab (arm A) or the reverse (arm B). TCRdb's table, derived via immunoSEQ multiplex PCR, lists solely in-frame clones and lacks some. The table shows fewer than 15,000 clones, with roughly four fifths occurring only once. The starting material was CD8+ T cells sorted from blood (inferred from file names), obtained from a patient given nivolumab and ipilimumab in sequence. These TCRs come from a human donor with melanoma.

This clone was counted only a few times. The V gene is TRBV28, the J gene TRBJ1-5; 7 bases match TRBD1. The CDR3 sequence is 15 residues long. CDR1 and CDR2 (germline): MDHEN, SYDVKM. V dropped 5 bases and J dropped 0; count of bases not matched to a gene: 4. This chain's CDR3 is CASSHTGDSNQPQHF. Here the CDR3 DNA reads TGTGCCAGCAGTCACACAGGGGATAGCAATCAGCCCCAGCATTTT.

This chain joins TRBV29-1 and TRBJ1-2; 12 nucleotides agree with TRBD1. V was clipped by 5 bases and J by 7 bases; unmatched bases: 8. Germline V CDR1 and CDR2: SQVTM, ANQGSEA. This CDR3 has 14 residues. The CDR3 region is CSVTPGQGAFGYTF. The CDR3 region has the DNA TGCAGCGTTACACCGGGACAGGGGGCTTTTGGCTACACCTTC.

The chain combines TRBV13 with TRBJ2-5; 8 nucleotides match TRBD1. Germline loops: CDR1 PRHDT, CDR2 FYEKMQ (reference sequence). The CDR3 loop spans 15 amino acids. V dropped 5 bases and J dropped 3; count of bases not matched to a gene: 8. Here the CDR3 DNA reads TGTGCCAGCAGCACCAGGGGGCGCGTCAAAGAGACCCAGTACTTC. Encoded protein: CASSTRGRVKETQYF.

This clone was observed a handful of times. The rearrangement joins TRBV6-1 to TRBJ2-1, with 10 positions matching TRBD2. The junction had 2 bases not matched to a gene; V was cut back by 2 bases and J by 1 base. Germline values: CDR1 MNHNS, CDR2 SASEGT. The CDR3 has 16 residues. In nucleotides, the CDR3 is TGTGCCAGCAGTGAACAAGCGGGAGGGTCCTACAATGAGCAGTTCTTC. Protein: CASSEQAGGSYNEQFF.

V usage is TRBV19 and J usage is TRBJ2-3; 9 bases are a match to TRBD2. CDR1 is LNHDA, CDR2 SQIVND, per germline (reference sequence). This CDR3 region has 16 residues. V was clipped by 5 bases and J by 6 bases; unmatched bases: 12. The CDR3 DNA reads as TGTGCCAGTAGTGGTTGGGCTAGCGGGGAACCCGATACGCAGTATTTT. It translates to CASSGWASGEPDTQYF. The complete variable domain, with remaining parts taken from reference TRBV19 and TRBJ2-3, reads DGGITQSPKYLFRKEGQNVTLSCEQNLNHDAMYWYRQDPGQGLRLIYYSQIVNDFQKGDIAEGYSVSREKKESFPLTVTSAQKNPTAFYLCASSGWASGEPDTQYFGPGTRLTVL.

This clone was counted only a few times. The CDR3 is CASSPRGEIDGYTF. The DNA of the CDR3 is TGTGCCAGCAGTCCCAGGGGTGAGATTGATGGCTACACCTTC. The chain joins TRBV6-1 to TRBJ1-2; TRBD1 is a possible D gene (6 bases). V was cut by 5 bases and J by 6 bases, with 16 bases left in between. This CDR3 is 14 amino acids long. From germline, CDR1 is MNHNS and CDR2 SASEGT.

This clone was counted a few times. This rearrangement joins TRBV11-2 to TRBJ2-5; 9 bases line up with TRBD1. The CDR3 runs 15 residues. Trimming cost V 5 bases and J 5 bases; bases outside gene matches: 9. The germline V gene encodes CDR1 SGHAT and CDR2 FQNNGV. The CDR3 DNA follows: TGTGCCAGCAGCGGGCGGGACAGGGCAGGGGAGACCCAGTACTTC. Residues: CASSGRDRAGETQYF. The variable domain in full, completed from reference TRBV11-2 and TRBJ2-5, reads EAGVAQSPRYKIIEKRQSVAFWCNPISGHATLYWYQQILGQGPKLLIQFQNNGVVDDSQLPKDRFSAERLKGVDSTLKIQPAKLEDSAVYLCASSGRDRAGETQYFGPGTRLLVL.

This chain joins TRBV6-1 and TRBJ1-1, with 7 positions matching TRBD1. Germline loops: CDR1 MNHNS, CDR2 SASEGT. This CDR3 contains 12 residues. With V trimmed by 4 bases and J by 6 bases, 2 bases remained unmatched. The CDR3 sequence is CASSGDSPEAFF. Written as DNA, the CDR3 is TGTGCCAGCAGTGGGGACAGTCCTGAAGCTTTCTTT.

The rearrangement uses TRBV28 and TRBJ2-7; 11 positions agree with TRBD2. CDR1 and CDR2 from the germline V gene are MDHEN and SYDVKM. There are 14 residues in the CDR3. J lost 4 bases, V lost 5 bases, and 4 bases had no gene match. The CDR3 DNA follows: TGTGCCAGCAGTCCCTTAGCGGGAGGGTACGAGCAGTACTTC. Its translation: CASSPLAGGYEQYF.

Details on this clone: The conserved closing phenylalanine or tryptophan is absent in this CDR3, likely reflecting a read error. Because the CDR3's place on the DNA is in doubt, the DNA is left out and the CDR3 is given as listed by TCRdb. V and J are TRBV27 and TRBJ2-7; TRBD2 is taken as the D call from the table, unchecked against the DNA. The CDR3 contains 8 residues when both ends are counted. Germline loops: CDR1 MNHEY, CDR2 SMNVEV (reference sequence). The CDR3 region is CASPWECA.

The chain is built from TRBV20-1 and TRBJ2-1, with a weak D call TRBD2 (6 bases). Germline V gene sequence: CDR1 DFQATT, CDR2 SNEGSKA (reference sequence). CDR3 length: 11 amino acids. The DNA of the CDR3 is TGCGGTGGACTATATTACAATGAGCAGTTCTTC. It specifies CGGLYYNEQFF.

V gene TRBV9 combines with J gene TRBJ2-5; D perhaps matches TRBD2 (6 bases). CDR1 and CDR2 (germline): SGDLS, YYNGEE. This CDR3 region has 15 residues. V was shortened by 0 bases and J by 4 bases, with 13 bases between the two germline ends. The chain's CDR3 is CASSVGGGSRETQYF. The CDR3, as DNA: TGTGCCAGCAGCGTAGGAGGAGGGTCGCGAGAGACCCAGTACTTC.

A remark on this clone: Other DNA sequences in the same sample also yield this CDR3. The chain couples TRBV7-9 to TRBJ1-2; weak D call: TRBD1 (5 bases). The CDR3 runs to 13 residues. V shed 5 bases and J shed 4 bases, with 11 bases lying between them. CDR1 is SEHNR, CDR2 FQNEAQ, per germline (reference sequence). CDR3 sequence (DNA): TGTGCCAGCAGCCCAACGGGGGGCTATGGCTACACCTTC. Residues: CASSPTGGYGYTF.

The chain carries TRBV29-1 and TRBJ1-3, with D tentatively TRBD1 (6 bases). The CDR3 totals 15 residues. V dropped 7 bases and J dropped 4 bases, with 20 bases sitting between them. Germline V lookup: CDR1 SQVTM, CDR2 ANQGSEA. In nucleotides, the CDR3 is TGCAGCGCCGTTGGGGGAACAGGGTTGGGAAACACCATATATTTT. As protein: CSAVGGTGLGNTIYF. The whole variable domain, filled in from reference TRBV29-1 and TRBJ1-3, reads SAVISQKPSRDICQRGTSLTIQCQVDSQVTMMFWYRQQPGQSLTLIATANQGSEATYESGFVIDKFPISRPNLTFSTLTVSNMSPEDSSIYLCSAVGGTGLGNTIYFGEGSWLTVV.

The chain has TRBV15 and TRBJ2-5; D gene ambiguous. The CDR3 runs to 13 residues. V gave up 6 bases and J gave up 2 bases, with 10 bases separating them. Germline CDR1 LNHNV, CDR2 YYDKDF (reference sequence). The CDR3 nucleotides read TGTGCCACCAGGGATAGCCCTCAAGAGACCCAGTACTTC. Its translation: CATRDSPQETQYF.

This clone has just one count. DNA for the CDR3: TGTGCCAGCAGCGCACATGGATGGGGGACAGGGGGTGGCACTGAAGCTTTCTTT. Amino acids: CASSAHGWGTGGGTEAFF. The gene calls are TRBV9 and TRBJ1-1; 11 bases map to TRBD1. This CDR3 comprises 18 residues. The V gene end was trimmed by 3 bases and the J gene end by 4 bases; junction bases not matched to a gene: 14. The germline V gene has CDR1 SGDLS and CDR2 YYNGEE.

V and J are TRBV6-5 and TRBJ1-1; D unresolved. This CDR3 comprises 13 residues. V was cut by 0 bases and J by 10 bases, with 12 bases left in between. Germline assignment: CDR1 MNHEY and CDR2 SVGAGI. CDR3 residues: CASSYSDTGSAFF. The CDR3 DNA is TGTGCCAGCAGTTACTCGGATACGGGGTCAGCTTTCTTT.

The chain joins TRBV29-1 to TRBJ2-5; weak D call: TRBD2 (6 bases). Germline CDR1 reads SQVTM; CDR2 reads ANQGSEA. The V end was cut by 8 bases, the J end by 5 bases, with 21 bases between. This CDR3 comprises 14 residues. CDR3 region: CSFLGGRGFETQYF. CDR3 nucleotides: TGCAGCTTTTTGGGGGGACGGGGTTTTGAGACCCAGTACTTC.

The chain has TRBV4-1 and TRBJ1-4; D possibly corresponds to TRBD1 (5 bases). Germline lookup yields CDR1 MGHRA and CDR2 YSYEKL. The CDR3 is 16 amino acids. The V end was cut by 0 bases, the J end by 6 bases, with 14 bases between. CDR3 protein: CASSQESGGVDEKLFF. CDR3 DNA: TGCGCCAGCAGCCAAGAAAGCGGGGGGGTGGATGAAAAACTGTTTTTT.

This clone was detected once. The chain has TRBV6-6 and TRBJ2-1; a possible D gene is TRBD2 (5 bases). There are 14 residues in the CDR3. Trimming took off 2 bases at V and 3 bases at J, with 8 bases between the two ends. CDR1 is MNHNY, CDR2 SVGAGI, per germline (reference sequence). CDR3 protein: CASSYGRVYNEQFF. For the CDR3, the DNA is TGTGCCAGCAGTTACGGGCGGGTCTACAATGAGCAGTTCTTC.

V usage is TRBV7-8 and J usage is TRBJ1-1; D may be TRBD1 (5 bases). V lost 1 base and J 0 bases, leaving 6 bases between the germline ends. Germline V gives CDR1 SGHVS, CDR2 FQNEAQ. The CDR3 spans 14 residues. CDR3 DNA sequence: TGTGCCAGCAGCTTAGGGACATTGAACACTGAAGCTTTCTTT. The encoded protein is CASSLGTLNTEAFF.

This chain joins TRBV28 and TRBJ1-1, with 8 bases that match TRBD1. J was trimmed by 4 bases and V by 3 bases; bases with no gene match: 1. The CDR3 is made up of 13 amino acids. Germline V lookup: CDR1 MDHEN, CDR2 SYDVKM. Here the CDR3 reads CASSFTGGTEAFF. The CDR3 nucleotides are TGTGCCAGCAGTTTTACAGGGGGCACTGAAGCTTTCTTT.

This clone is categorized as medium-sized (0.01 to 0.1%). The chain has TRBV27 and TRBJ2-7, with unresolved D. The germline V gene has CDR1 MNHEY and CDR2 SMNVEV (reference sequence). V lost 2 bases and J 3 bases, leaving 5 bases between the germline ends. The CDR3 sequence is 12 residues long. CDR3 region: CASSLLNYEQYF. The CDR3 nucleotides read TGTGCCAGCAGTTTACTTAACTACGAGCAGTACTTC.

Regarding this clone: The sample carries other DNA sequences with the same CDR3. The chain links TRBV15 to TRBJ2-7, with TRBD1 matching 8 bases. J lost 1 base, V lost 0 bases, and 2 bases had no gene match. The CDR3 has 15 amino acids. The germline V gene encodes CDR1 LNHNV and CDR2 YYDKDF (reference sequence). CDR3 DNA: TGTGCCACCAGCAGAGAAAGGACAGGGTCCTACGAGCAGTACTTC. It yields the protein CATSRERTGSYEQYF.

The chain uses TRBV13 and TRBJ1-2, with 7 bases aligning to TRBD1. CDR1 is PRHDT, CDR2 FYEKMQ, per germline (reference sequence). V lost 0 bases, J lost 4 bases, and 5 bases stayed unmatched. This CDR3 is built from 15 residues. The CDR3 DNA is TGTGCCAGCAGCTTAGGCGGACAGGATTTCTATGGCTACACCTTC. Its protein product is CASSLGGQDFYGYTF.

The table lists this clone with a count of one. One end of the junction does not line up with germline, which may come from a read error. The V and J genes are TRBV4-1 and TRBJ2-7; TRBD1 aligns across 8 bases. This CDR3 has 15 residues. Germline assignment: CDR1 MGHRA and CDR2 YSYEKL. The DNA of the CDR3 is TGTGCCAGCAGCCAAGATGGACAGGGTTATTACGAGCAGTACTTC. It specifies CASSQDGQGYYEQYF.

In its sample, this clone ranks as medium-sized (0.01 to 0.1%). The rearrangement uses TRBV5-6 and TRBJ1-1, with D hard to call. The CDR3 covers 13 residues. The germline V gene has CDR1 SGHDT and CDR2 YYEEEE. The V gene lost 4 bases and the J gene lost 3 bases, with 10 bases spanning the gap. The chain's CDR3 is CASSPHSHTEAFF. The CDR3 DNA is TGTGCCAGCAGCCCCCACAGTCACACTGAAGCTTTCTTT.

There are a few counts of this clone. The CDR3 sequence: CASSWRDTGELFF. The CDR3, as DNA: TGTGCCAGCAGTTGGAGGGACACCGGGGAGCTGTTTTTT. The chain couples TRBV27 to TRBJ2-2, with D perhaps TRBD2 (6 bases). CDR3 length: 13 residues. Germline V gene lookup returns CDR1 MNHEY and CDR2 SMNVEV (reference sequence). V was shortened by 4 bases and J by 3 bases, with 6 bases between the two germline ends.